This entry lists 24 T cell receptor beta chains sequenced from one sample in a study of blood T cell repertoires in COVID-19 (dated by TCRdb to 2019 to 2021). Library construction relied on the immunoSEQ multiplex PCR assay. As stored in TCRdb, this immuneACCESS dataset retains in-frame rearrangements with V and J assigned. A fraction of the clones does not appear; measured against another copy, unresolved V genes explain less than half of the discrepancy, and the remainder lacks a known reason. The sample table records about 150,000 clones; around 85% of these occur just once. The ten largest make up roughly 8.4% of the sample. Sequencing was done on a sample of peripheral blood. Every receptor here comes from an elderly woman with COVID-19, enrolled during active disease.

This clone has just one count. This chain links TRBV6-5 with TRBJ2-7, with D unclear. V lost 8 bases, J lost 2 bases, and 10 bases lay in between. This CDR3 is 12 amino acids long. CDR1 is MNHEY, CDR2 SVGAGI, per germline. The CDR3 coding sequence is TGTGCCAGCCGACGTGCGGCCTACGAGCAGTACTTC. Translated, it gives CASRRAAYEQYF.

The sample holds a few counts of this clone. The chain employs TRBV5-1 and TRBJ2-7; TRBD2 agrees at 7 bases. This CDR3 region has 15 residues. Trimming cost V 4 bases and J 4 bases; bases outside gene matches: 11. In germline, CDR1 is SGHRS, CDR2 YFSETQ. The CDR3 DNA reads TGCGCCAGCAGCCCATTGGCGGGGGACGCGTACGAGCAGTACTTC. Protein sequence: CASSPLAGDAYEQYF.

The DNA for the CDR3 is TGCAGTGCTAGCCAGGATACGCAGTATTTT. Its protein product is CSASQDTQYF. The rearrangement joins TRBV20-1 to TRBJ2-3; no firm D call. Between the trimmed V and J ends, which lost 3 bases and 6 bases, there was a span of 4 bases. This CDR3 spans 10 amino acids. Germline CDR1 reads DFQATT; CDR2 reads SNEGSKA (reference sequence).

This chain links TRBV5-4 with TRBJ2-5; 9 bases fit TRBD1. V gave up 0 bases and J gave up 5 bases; unmatched junction bases: 11. The CDR3 covers 17 residues. Germline V gene sequence: CDR1 SGHNT, CDR2 YYREEE (reference sequence). CDR3 in DNA: TGTGCCAGCAGCTTGGGGACAGGGGTTGGATATGGGGAGACCCAGTACTTC. Residues: CASSLGTGVGYGETQYF.

The chain couples TRBV5-5 to TRBJ1-3; 9 bases agree with TRBD1. J was trimmed by 4 bases and V by 0 bases; bases with no gene match: 5. CDR3 length: 16 amino acids. In germline, CDR1 is SGHKS, CDR2 YYEKEE (reference sequence). In DNA, the CDR3 is TGTGCCAGCAGCTTGGCGGGACAGGGTCTCGGAAACACCATATATTTT. As protein: CASSLAGQGLGNTIYF.

The CDR3 region has the DNA TGCAGTTCTGAGGAAAACTATGGCTACACCTTC. Amino acids: CSSEENYGYTF. The gene calls are TRBV29-1 and TRBJ1-2; D gene ambiguous. Germline V gene data show CDR1 as SQVTM and CDR2 as ANQGSEA. The CDR3 contains 11 residues.

J is TRBJ1-5 and V is TRBV11-2; the D gene is possibly TRBD1 (6 bases). The V gene lost 1 base and the J gene lost 2 bases, with 15 bases spanning the gap. Germline CDR1 and CDR2: SGHAT and FQNNGV. This CDR3 comprises 17 residues. CDR3 residues: CASSLGGGRGGNQPQHF. The CDR3, as DNA: TGTGCCAGCAGCTTAGGTGGAGGCAGGGGTGGCAATCAGCCCCAGCATTTT.

The V and J genes are TRBV29-1 and TRBJ1-5; perhaps TRBD1 as D (6 bases). V lost 5 bases and J 6 bases, leaving 14 bases between the germline ends. The CDR3 contains 13 residues. The germline gives CDR1 SQVTM, CDR2 ANQGSEA. The CDR3 sequence: CSVLQGSGQPQHF. CDR3 sequence (DNA): TGCAGCGTTTTACAGGGCTCGGGTCAGCCCCAGCATTTT.

As DNA, the CDR3 is TGCGCCAGCAGCTTGGAGACAGCAAAAGAGACCCAGTACTTC. Encoded protein: CASSLETAKETQYF. This chain links TRBV5-1 with TRBJ2-5; possibly TRBD1 for D (5 bases). This CDR3 is 14 amino acids long. V was cut by 0 bases and J by 3 bases, with 9 bases left in between. The germline CDR1 and CDR2 sequences are SGHRS and YFSETQ.

V gene TRBV6-6 combines with J gene TRBJ1-5, with D tentatively TRBD1 (5 bases). The CDR3 is made up of 15 amino acids. In germline, CDR1 is MNHNY, CDR2 SVGAGI (reference sequence). Trimming stripped 4 bases from V and 2 bases from J, with 12 bases between. As DNA, the CDR3 is TGTGCCAGCAGTTCCTCTAGGGGTGGCAATCAGCCCCAGCATTTT. This codes for CASSSSRGGNQPQHF.

The rearrangement links TRBV7-9 to TRBJ1-4; TRBD1 is a possible D gene (5 bases). Between the trimmed V and J ends, which lost 4 bases and 5 bases, there was a span of 20 bases. This CDR3 spans 17 amino acids. Germline-derived CDR1 and CDR2 are SEHNR and FQNEAQ (reference sequence). The CDR3, as DNA: TGTGCCAGCAGCTGGGCAGGGATAGGTGTAGAGAATGAAAAACTGTTTTTT. This gives the protein CASSWAGIGVENEKLFF.

The V call is TRBV7-3, the J call TRBJ2-3; 7 bases agree with TRBD2. V was clipped by 3 bases and J by 4 bases; unmatched bases: 7. From germline, CDR1 is SGHTA and CDR2 FQGTGA. This CDR3 has 15 amino acids. CDR3 sequence (DNA): TGTGCCAGCAGCTTTCGGCGGGAGCCTGCAGATACGCAGTATTTT. This gives the protein CASSFRREPADTQYF.

DNA for the CDR3: TGTGCCAGCAGCCTTCCCAGGGGGGCCACTGAAGCTTTCTTT. Protein sequence: CASSLPRGATEAFF. The rearrangement uses TRBV14 and TRBJ1-1; 7 bases map to TRBD1. Trimming removed 4 bases from V and 4 bases from J; junction bases left unmatched: 6. Germline loops: CDR1 SGHDN, CDR2 FVKESK. The CDR3 totals 14 residues.

The rearrangement links TRBV2 to TRBJ1-4; D might be TRBD1 (5 bases). Trimming pared 6 bases from V and 7 bases from J, leaving 15 bases between. The CDR3 sequence is 14 residues long. Germline-derived CDR1 and CDR2 are SNHLY and FYNNEI. The CDR3 nucleotides are TGTGCCAGCAGGGGGGGGATCGGACTTGAAAAACTGTTTTTT. Its translation is CASRGGIGLEKLFF. The variable domain in full, completed from reference TRBV2 and TRBJ1-4, reads EPEVTQTPSHQVTQMGQEVILRCVPISNHLYFYWYRQILGQKVEFLVSFYNNEISEKSEIFDDQFSVERPDGSNFTLKIRSTKLEDSAMYFCASRGGIGLEKLFFGSGTQLSVL.

The J gene is TRBJ1-5, the V gene TRBV6-1, with a possible D match to TRBD1 (5 bases). Germline V gene lookup returns CDR1 MNHNS and CDR2 SASEGT. V was shortened by 1 base and J by 3 bases, with 7 bases between the two germline ends. This CDR3 comprises 14 residues. The CDR3 here is CASSEGQFNQPQHF. The CDR3, as DNA: TGTGCCAGCAGTGAAGGACAGTTCAATCAGCCCCAGCATTTT.

This chain links TRBV19 with TRBJ1-2; weak D call: TRBD1 (6 bases). Between the trimmed V and J ends, which lost 1 base and 7 bases, there was a span of 19 bases. The CDR3 is made up of 16 amino acids. Germline V gene sequence: CDR1 LNHDA, CDR2 SQIVND (reference sequence). The CDR3 loop is CASSIAPGQSRVGYTF. The CDR3 nucleotides read TGTGCCAGTAGTATAGCTCCCGGACAGAGTCGAGTTGGCTACACCTTC.

The CDR3 region is CASSPETIGYGYTF. The CDR3 DNA reads as TGTGCCAGCTCCCCGGAGACGATCGGCTATGGCTACACCTTC. The genes are TRBV18 and TRBJ1-2; D ambiguous. In germline, CDR1 is KGHSH, CDR2 LQKENI. The CDR3 has 14 amino acids. Between the trimmed V and J ends, which lost 6 bases and 4 bases, there was a span of 15 bases.

This chain joins TRBV15 and TRBJ2-5; 8 nucleotides agree with TRBD2. V shed 9 bases and J 4 bases; nucleotides not matched to a gene: 10. The CDR3 runs 14 residues. Germline CDR1 is LNHNV and CDR2 is YYDKDF (reference sequence). The CDR3, as DNA: TGTGCCACGCGACGAGGACTAGCCCGAGAGACCCAGTACTTC. It is translated as CATRRGLARETQYF.

This rearrangement joins TRBV14 to TRBJ1-1, with 9 bases aligning to TRBD1. J gave up 2 bases and V 11 bases, and 9 bases lay outside the gene matches. Germline V lookup: CDR1 SGHDN, CDR2 FVKESK. The CDR3 runs to 14 residues. The DNA for the CDR3 is TGTGCCTACCGACGGACAGGGGTAAACACTGAAGCTTTCTTT. Translation gives CAYRRTGVNTEAFF.

The chain carries TRBV28 and TRBJ1-3; tentative D call: TRBD1 (5 bases). This CDR3 is built from 13 residues. Trimming cost V 6 bases and J 2 bases, with 8 bases left between them. From germline, CDR1 is MDHEN and CDR2 SYDVKM. The CDR3 spells CASSWGAGNTIYF. The CDR3 DNA reads as TGTGCCAGCAGCTGGGGCGCTGGAAACACCATATATTTT.

The rearrangement joins TRBV3-1 (or the pseudogene TRBV3-2) to TRBJ1-2; TRBD1 aligns across 8 bases. The CDR3 contains 18 residues. Losses at the gene ends were 2 bases for V and 2 bases for J; bases not matched to a gene: 13. Germline CDR1 LGHDT, CDR2 YNNKEL (reference sequence). The CDR3 DNA is TGTGCCAGCAGCCAACGCGCAGGGGGCGCGGCGGCCAACTATGGCTACACCTTC. Translation: CASSQRAGGAAANYGYTF.

This sequence joins TRBV27 and TRBJ2-7; TRBD2 aligns across 8 bases. CDR3 length equals 15 residues. V lost 3 bases and J lost 2; bases outside the gene matches: 6. Germline CDR1 is MNHEY and CDR2 is SMNVEV (reference sequence). The CDR3 sequence is CASSFADGRAYEQYF. The DNA of the CDR3 is TGTGCCAGCAGTTTCGCCGACGGGAGGGCCTACGAGCAGTACTTC.

On this clone: This sample includes further DNA sequences coding for the same CDR3. The gene calls are TRBV3-1 (or the pseudogene TRBV3-2) and TRBJ1-6; D ambiguous. V lost 1 base and J 7 bases, leaving 8 bases between the germline ends. Germline V lookup: CDR1 LGHDT, CDR2 YNNKEL (reference sequence). This CDR3 region has 14 residues. DNA of the CDR3: TGTGCCAGCAGCCAAGGCCAGGTGAATTCACCCCTCCACTTT. It yields the protein CASSQGQVNSPLHF.

The genes are TRBV5-1 and TRBJ2-7; TRBD1 aligns across 7 bases. The junction had 5 bases not matched to a gene; V was cut back by 0 bases and J by 5 bases. Germline V CDR1 and CDR2: SGHRS, YFSETQ. The CDR3 is made up of 14 amino acids. DNA of the CDR3: TGCGCCAGCAGCTTGGCTGGACAGGTTAACGAGCAGTACTTC. Its translation is CASSLAGQVNEQYF.